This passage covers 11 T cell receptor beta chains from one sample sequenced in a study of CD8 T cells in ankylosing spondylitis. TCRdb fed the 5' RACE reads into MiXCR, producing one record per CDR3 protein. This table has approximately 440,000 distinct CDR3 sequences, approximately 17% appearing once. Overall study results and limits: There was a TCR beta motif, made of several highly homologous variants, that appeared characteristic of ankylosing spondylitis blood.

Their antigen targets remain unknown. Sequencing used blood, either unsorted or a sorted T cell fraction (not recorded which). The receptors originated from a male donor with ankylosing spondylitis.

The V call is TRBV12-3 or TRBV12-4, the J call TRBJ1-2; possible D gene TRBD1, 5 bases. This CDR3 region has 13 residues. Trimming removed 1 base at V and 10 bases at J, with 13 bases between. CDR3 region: CASSLGQLSAYTF. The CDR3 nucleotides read TGTGCCAGCAGTTTAGGACAGTTATCTGCCTACACCTTC.

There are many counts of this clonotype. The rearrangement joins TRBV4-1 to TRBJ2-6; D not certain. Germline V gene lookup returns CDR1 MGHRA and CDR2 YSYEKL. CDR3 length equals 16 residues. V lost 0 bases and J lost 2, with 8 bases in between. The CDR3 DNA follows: TGCGCCAGCAGCCAAGATCTGGGTGCTGGGGCCAACGTCCTGACTTTC. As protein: CASSQDLGAGANVLTF.

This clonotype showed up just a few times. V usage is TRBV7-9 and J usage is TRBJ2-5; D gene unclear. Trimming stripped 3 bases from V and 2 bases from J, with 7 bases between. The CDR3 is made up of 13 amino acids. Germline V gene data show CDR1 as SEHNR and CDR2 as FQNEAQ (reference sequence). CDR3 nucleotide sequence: TGTGCCAGCAGCTTTAGACTGCAAGAGACCCAGTACTTC. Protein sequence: CASSFRLQETQYF.

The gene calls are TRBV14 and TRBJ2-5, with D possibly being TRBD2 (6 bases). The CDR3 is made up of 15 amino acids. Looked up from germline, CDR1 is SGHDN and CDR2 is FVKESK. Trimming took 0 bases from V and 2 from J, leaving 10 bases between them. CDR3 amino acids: CASSQEGLPQETQYF. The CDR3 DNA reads TGTGCCAGCAGCCAAGAAGGACTACCACAAGAGACCCAGTACTTC.

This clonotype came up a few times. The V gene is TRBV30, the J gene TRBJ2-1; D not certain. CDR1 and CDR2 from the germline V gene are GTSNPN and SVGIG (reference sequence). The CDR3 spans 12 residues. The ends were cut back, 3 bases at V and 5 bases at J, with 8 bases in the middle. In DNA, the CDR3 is TGTGCCTGGAGCCCTGAAAACAATGAGCAGTTCTTC. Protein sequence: CAWSPENNEQFF.

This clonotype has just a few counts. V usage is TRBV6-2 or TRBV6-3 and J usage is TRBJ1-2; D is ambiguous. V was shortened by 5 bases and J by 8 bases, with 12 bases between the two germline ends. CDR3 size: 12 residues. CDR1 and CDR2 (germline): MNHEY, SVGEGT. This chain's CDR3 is CASSGPTKGYTF. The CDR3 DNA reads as TGTGCCAGCAGTGGCCCGACAAAAGGCTACACCTTC.

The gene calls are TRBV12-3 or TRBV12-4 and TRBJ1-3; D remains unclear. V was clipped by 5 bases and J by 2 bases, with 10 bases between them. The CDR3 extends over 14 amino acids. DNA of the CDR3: TGTGCCAGCAGTATCTCAGACACTGGAAACACCATATATTTT. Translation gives CASSISDTGNTIYF.

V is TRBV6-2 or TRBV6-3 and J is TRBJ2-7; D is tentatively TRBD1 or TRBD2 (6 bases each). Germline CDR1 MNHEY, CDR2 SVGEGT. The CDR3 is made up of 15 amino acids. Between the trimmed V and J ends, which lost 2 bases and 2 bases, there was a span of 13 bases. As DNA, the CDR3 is TGTGCCAGCAGTTACCAGGGGCGGGGCCCCTACGAGCAGTACTTC. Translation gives CASSYQGRGPYEQYF.

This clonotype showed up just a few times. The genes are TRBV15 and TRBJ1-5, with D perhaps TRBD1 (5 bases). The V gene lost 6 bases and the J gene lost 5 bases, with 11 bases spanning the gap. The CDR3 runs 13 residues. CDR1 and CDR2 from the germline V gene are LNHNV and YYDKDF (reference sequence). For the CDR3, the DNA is TGTGCCACCAGAGGGGCTGTAGATCAGCCCCAGCATTTT. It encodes CATRGAVDQPQHF.

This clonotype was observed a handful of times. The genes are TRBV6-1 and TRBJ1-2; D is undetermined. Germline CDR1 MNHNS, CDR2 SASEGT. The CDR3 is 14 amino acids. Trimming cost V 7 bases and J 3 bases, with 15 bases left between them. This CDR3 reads CASILGQHYYGYTF. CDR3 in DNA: TGTGCCAGCATCCTGGGCCAGCACTACTATGGCTACACCTTC.

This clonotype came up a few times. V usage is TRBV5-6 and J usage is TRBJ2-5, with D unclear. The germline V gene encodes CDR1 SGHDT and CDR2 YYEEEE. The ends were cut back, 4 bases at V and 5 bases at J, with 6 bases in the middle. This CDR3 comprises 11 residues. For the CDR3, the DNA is TGTGCCAGCAGCATGAGGGAGACCCAGTACTTC. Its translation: CASSMRETQYF.